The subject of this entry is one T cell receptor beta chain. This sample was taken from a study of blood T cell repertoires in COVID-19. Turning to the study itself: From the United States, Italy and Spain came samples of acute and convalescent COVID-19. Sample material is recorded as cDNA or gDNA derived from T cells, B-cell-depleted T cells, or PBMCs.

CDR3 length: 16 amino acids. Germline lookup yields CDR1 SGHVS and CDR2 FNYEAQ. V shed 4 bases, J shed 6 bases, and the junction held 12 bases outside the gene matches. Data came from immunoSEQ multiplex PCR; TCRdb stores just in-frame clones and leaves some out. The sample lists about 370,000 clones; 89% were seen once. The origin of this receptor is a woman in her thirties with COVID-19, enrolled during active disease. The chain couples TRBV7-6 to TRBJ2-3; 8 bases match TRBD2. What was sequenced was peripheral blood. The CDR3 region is CASSSGLAGFRDTQYF. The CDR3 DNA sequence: TGTGCCAGCAGCTCTGGACTAGCTGGGTTCAGGGATACGCAGTATTTT.